This entry is about one TCR beta chain. This clone was picked up one time. What antigen it recognizes has not been identified. No per-base quality is available; no much larger clone lies one base away. V loses 8 bases at its end and J loses 3 bases; junction bases beyond the gene matches: 9. Including the terminal cysteine and phenylalanine, the CDR3 comprises 14 residues. Just the 42-base CDR3 DNA is kept, in frame starting at base 1. The germline V gene encodes CDR1 MNHEY and CDR2 SVGAGI. This specimen comes from a study of blood T cell repertoires in COVID-19 (dated by TCRdb to the early 2020s). Notes on the research overall: Collaborator samples came from the United States, Italy and Spain and covered acute and convalescent phases of COVID-19. The prospective study material was composed of cDNA or gDNA derived from T cells, B-cell-depleted T cells, or PBMCs. The dataset comprised deeply sampled blood TCRbeta repertoires from subjects exposed to, actively infected with, or recovered from COVID-19. A freely available public database, intended as a resource for researchers studying the immune response to SARS-CoV-2, is where the repertoires were released. The samples were drawn from the first 160 participants of the ongoing ImmuneRACE study and from 1,254 subjects provided by 6 global collaborators. Sample metadata almost always included a de-identified subject ID, COVID-19 status, age in years and sex. HLA class I and class II types, where available, came from metadata supplied by the sample provider rather than from assay-based typing.

One collaborating source in Seattle enrolled patients during active infection and followed them longitudinally through the course of disease. Each collaborating institution followed its own protocols to collect whole blood in K2EDTA tubes. For TCRbeta analysis, collaborators shipped samples as frozen whole blood, isolated PBMCs, or DNA extracted from either of those sample types. On the study overall, not on this receptor specifically: How much clinical and demographic metadata was included differed by source and by participant, and the metadata was provided uncurated.

The immunoSEQ Assay, a bias-controlled multiplex PCR, was used to amplify TCRbeta CDR3 regions from genomic DNA. The original methods were these. The number of nucleated cells in each sample was estimated by amplification of reference gene primers within the assay. To quantify the absolute abundance of each unique TCRbeta CDR3 rearrangement, sequence reads were collapsed and filtered. For each sample, productive Simpson clonality was calculated by taking the square root of Simpson's diversity index across productive rearrangements. Entries here come from immuneACCESS through TCRdb and include only in-frame sequences with V and J called. Some clones fail to appear in such tables; in the studies checked, an unresolved V gene covers under half of the shortfall, and the cause of the remainder is unknown. Clone size and the V and J calls come from that table; the DNA yielded D and trimming. A total of 250,000 to 300,000 clones appear in this sample, around 90% of them only once. Jointly, the top ten make up 6.3% of the sample.

The sample was peripheral blood. In this chain, TRBV6-5 is recombined with TRBJ2-7; 8 bases in between match TRBD1. This receptor was identified in a woman in her forties or fifties with COVID-19, enrolled during active disease. The CDR3 amino acid sequence is: CASEAAGGRYEQYF. The DNA sequence is TGTGCCAGCGAAGCGGCAGGGGGCCGCTACGAGCAGTACTTC.